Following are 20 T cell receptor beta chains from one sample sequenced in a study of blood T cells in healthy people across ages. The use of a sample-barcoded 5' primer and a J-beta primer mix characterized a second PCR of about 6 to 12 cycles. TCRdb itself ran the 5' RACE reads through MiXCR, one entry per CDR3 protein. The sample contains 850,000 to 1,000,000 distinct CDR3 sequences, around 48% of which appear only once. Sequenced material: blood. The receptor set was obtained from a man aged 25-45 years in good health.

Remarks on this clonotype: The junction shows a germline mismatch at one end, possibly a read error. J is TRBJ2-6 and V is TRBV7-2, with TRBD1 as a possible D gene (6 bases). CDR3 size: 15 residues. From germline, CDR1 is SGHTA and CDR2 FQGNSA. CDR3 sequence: CANSPNRAGANVLTF. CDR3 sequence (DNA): TGTGCCAACAGCCCGAACAGGGCCGGGGCCAACGTCCTGACTTTC.

The CDR3 nucleotides read TGTGCCAGCAGTAAGACAGGGGAGGCCGGGGAGCTGTTTTTT. Its protein is CASSKTGEAGELFF. This chain uses TRBV6-1 with TRBJ2-2; TRBD1 matches 8 bases. Per the germline V gene, CDR1 is MNHNS and CDR2 is SASEGT. Trimming removed 5 bases from V and 6 bases from J; junction bases left unmatched: 5. The CDR3 is 14 residues long.

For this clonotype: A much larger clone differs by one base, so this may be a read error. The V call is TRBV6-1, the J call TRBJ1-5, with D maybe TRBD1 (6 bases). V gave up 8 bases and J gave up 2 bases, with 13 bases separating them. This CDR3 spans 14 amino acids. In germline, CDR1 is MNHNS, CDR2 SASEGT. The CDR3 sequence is CASGPRGGNQPQHF. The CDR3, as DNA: TGTGCCAGCGGCCCAAGGGGGGGCAATCAGCCCCAGCATTTT.

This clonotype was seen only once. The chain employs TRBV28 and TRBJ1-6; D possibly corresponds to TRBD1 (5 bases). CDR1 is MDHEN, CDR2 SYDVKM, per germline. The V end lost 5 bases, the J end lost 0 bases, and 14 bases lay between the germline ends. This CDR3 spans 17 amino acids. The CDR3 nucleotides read TGTGCCAGCAGTCTGGGGGGACGGAGCTCCTATAATTCACCCCTCCACTTT. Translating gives CASSLGGRSSYNSPLHF.

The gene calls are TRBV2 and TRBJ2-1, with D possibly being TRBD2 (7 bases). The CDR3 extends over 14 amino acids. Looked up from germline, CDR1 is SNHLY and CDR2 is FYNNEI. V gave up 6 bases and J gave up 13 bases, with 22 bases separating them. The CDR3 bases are TGTGCCAGCAGCGGACAAGGGGGGGTCGGGAAACAGTTCTTC. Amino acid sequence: CASSGQGGVGKQFF.

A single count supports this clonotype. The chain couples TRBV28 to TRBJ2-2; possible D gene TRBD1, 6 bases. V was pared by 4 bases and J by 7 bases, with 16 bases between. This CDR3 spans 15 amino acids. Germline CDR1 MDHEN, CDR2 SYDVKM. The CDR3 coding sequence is TGTGCCAGCAGTTGGACAGACCTGACGAGCGGGGAGCTGTTTTTT. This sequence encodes CASSWTDLTSGELFF. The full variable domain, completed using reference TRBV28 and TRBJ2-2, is DVKVTQSSRYLVKRTGEKVFLECVQDMDHENMFWYRQDPGLGLRLIYFSYDVKMKEKGDIPEGYSVSREKKERFSLILESASTNQTSMYLCASSWTDLTSGELFFGEGSRLTVL.

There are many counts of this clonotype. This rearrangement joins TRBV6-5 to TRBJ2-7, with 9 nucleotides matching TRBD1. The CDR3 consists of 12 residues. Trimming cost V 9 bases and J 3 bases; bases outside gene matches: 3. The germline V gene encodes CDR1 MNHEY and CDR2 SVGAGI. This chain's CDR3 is CASRDRDYEQYF. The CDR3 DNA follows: TGTGCCAGTCGGGACAGGGACTACGAGCAGTACTTC.

The DNA of the CDR3 is TGTGCCACCAGCAGACCAGGGGATACTAGCACAGATACGCAGTATTTT. This gives the protein CATSRPGDTSTDTQYF. This chain uses TRBV15 with TRBJ2-3; D is perhaps TRBD1 (6 bases). V was pared by 2 bases and J by 0 bases, with 12 bases between. The germline V gene has CDR1 LNHNV and CDR2 YYDKDF (reference sequence). The CDR3 consists of 16 residues. Full variable domain (remainder filled in from reference TRBV15 and TRBJ2-3): DAMVIQNPRYQVTQFGKPVTLSCSQTLNHNVMYWYQQKSSQAPKLLFHYYDKDFNNEADTPDNFQSRRPNTSFCFLDIRSPGLGDTAMYLCATSRPGDTSTDTQYFGPGTRLTVL.

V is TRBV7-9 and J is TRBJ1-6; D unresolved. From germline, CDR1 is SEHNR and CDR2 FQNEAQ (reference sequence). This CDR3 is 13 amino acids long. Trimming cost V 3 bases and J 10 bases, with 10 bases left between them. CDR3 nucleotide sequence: TGTGCCAGCAGCTTGGGCGTCGGGTCACCCCTCCACTTT. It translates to CASSLGVGSPLHF.

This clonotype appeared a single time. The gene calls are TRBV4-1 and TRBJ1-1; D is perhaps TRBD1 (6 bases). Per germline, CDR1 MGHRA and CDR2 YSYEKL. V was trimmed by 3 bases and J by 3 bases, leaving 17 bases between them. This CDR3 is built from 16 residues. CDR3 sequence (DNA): TGCGCCAGCAGCCATGACGCGGGGGGGCGCGACACTGAAGCTTTCTTT. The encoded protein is CASSHDAGGRDTEAFF.

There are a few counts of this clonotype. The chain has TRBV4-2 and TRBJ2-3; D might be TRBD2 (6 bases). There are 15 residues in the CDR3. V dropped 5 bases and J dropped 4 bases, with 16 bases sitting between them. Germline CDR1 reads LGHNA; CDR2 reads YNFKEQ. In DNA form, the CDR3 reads TGTGCCAGCAGCGTGCCGGGGGAGAAGGCAGATACGCAGTATTTT. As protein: CASSVPGEKADTQYF.

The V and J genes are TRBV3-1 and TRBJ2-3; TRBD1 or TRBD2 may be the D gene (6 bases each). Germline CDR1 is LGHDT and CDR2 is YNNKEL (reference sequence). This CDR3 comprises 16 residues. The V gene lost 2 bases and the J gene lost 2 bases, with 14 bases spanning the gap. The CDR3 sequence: CASSQRRGGLTDTQYF. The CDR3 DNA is TGTGCCAGCAGCCAACGTCGTGGGGGGCTCACAGATACGCAGTATTTT.

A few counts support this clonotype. CDR3 amino acids: CSVRDHSGANVLTF. CDR3 DNA: TGCAGCGTTCGGGATCACTCTGGGGCCAACGTCCTGACTTTC. V and J are TRBV29-1 and TRBJ2-6, with D perhaps matching TRBD2 (5 bases). Trimming left V 5 bases short and J 0 bases short, with 8 bases between. The CDR3 is made up of 14 amino acids. The germline CDR1 and CDR2 sequences are SQVTM and ANQGSEA.

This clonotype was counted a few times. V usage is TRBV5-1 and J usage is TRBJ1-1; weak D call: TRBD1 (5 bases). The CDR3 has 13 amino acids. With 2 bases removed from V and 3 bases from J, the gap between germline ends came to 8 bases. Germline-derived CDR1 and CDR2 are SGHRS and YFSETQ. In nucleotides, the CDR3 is TGCGCCAGCAGCTTCGAGGGGCACACTGAAGCTTTCTTT. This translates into CASSFEGHTEAFF.

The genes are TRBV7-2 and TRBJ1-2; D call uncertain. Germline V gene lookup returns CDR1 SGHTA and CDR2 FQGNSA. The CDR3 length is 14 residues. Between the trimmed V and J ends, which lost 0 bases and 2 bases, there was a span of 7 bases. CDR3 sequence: CASSLARTNYGYTF. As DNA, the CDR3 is TGTGCCAGCAGCTTAGCGCGGACGAACTATGGCTACACCTTC.

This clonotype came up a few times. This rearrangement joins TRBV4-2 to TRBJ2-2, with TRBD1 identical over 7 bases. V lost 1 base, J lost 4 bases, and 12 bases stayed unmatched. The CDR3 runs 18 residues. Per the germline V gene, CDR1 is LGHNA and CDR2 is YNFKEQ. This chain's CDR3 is CASSQASARGQSTGELFF. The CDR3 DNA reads TGTGCCAGCAGCCAAGCATCCGCGAGGGGGCAATCCACCGGGGAGCTGTTTTTT.

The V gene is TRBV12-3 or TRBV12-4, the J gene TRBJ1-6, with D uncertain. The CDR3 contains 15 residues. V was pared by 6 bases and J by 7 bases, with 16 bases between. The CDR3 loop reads CASRNTSLRNSPLHF. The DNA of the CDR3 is TGTGCCAGCAGAAATACCTCGTTGAGGAATTCACCCCTCCACTTT.

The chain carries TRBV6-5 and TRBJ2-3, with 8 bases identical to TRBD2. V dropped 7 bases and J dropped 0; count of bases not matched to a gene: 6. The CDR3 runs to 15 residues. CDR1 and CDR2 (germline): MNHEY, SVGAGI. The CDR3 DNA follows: TGTGCCAGCACTCAAGCGGGGGCTAGCACAGATACGCAGTATTTT. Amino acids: CASTQAGASTDTQYF.

DNA of the CDR3: TGTGCCAGCAGTGCCCGGGACAGGGGAAATGAGCAGTTCTTC. It is translated as CASSARDRGNEQFF. The rearrangement uses TRBV6-5 and TRBJ2-1, with 10 bases fitting TRBD1. CDR3 size: 14 residues. The germline V gene has CDR1 MNHEY and CDR2 SVGAGI. After removal of 5 bases from V and 7 bases from J, the junction contained 5 bases not matched to a gene.

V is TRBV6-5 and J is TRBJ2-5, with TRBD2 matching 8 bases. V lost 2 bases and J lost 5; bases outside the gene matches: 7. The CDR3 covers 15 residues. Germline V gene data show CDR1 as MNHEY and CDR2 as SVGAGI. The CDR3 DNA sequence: TGTGCCAGCAGTTACCTGGCGGGGGGTAGGGAGACCCAGTACTTC. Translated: CASSYLAGGRETQYF.